The rows below give T cell receptor beta chains drawn from one sample of a study of blood T cell repertoires in COVID-19. Profiled with immunoSEQ multiplex PCR; TCRdb holds only in-frame clones, not every one. The table lists some 80,000 clones, approximately 85% of them singletons. Source material: peripheral blood. The receptors come from a man aged 45-60 years with COVID-19, enrolled during active disease. The CDR3 runs from the conserved cysteine through the conserved F or W. Fields, in order: V gene, clone size, D gene, J gene, CDR3 DNA, CDR3 protein. D genes are given only for firm matches. The size of a clone is reported for some rows only, either as once, few or many, or as a class for expanded clones.

TRBV6-6	once	.	TRBJ1-3	TGTGCCAGCGCTGACCGGGCTCTCGGGATCGGAAACACCATATATTTT	CASADRALGIGNTIYF
TRBV5-1	.	.	TRBJ2-1	TGCGCCAGCAGCTTGGTCGGGAGCAAGAGCTACAATGAGCAGTTCTTC	CASSLVGSKSYNEQFF
TRBV12-2	.	.	TRBJ1-2	TGTGCAAGTCGCAGGGACAGAAATGGCTACACCTTC	CASRRDRNGYTF
TRBV7-3	.	TRBD2	TRBJ2-7	TGTGCCAGCAGCTTAGAAGCGGGAGGAGGTTTCGAGCAGTACTTC	CASSLEAGGGFEQYF
TRBV10-1	.	.	TRBJ2-4	TGCGCCAGCAGTGAGTCACAGGGGGGGAACATTCAGTACTTC	CASSESQGGNIQYF
TRBV4-2	.	TRBD1	TRBJ2-1	TGTGCCAGCAGCCAACCCGGGACAGGATACAATGAGCAGTTCTTC	CASSQPGTGYNEQFF
TRBV19	.	TRBD1	TRBJ1-4	TGTGCCAGTAGGCCGGGACAGGGTAATGAAAAACTGTTTTTT	CASRPGQGNEKLFF
TRBV3-1/TRBV3-2	.	.	TRBJ1-1	TGTGCCAGCAGCCAAGGGGCTCCGAACACTGAAGCTTTCTTT	CASSQGAPNTEAFF
TRBV6-1	.	TRBD2	TRBJ2-1	TGTGCCAGCAGTGAGGCGGGAGTACCCTTCTTC	CASSEAGVPFF
TRBV9	.	TRBD2	TRBJ2-7	TGTGCCAGCAGCCACGAGTCAGCGGGAACCTACGAGCAGTACTTC	CASSHESAGTYEQYF
TRBV4-3	once	.	TRBJ2-7	TGCGCCAGCAGCCAAGATGTAGTCTATCGGGAGCAGTACTTC	CASSQDVVYREQYF
TRBV7-3	.	TRBD1	TRBJ1-1	TGTGCCAGCAGCTTAACGGGACAGGGGTTGTCTGAAGCTTTCTTT	CASSLTGQGLSEAFF
TRBV7-9	.	TRBD2	TRBJ2-5	TGTGCCACCGCCGAAGGGTCGGGAGGGGGAGAGACCCAGTACTTC	CATAEGSGGGETQYF
TRBV6-6	few	.	TRBJ1-5	TGTGCCAGCAGGATGACAGGACCCAATCAGCCCCAGCATTTT	CASRMTGPNQPQHF
TRBV29-1	.	TRBD1	TRBJ1-2	TGCAGCGTTGAAGGACAGGGGGCGGGCTATGGCTACACCTTC	CSVEGQGAGYGYTF
TRBV5-6	few	TRBD1	TRBJ2-7	TGTGCCAGCAGCCGACCGGGACAGGCCTCCTACGAGCAGTACTTC	CASSRPGQASYEQYF
TRBV5-6	once	.	TRBJ2-5	TGTGCCAGCAGCTTTACAGGGATCCCAGAGACCCAGTACTTC	CASSFTGIPETQYF
TRBV7-2	.	.	TRBJ2-3	TGTGCCAGCAGCTTAGCGGGAGTAACTAGTAGATATACGCAGTATTTT	CASSLAGVTSRYTQYF
TRBV20-1	.	.	TRBJ2-3	TGCAGTGCTAGTCCCCTGGCGGGCACAGATACGCAGTATTTT	CSASPLAGTDTQYF
TRBV28	once	TRBD1	TRBJ1-2	TGTGCCAGCAGTTCTCTACCTGGGACAGAACGGACTAACTATGGCTACACCTTC	CASSSLPGTERTNYGYTF
TRBV10-3	.	TRBD2	TRBJ2-3	TGTGCCACAGCGCCGGGACTAGCGGGCACAGATACGCAGTATTTT	CATAPGLAGTDTQYF
TRBV27	once	.	TRBJ2-2	TGTGCCAGCAGTTCTCACAGGGACAACACCGGGGAGCTGTTTTTT	CASSSHRDNTGELFF
TRBV5-1	.	.	TRBJ1-6	TGCGCCAGCAGGCCGGGTGTTGATAATTCACCCCTCCACTTT	CASRPGVDNSPLHF
TRBV4-1	.	TRBD1	TRBJ2-3	TGCGCCAGCAGCCCTCCGGGACAGTCGAGTGGGACGCAGTATTTT	CASSPPGQSSGTQYF
TRBV15	.	TRBD1	TRBJ2-1	TGTGCCACGTGGGACAGGAACTCCTACAATGAGCAGTTCTTC	CATWDRNSYNEQFF
TRBV5-1	.	.	TRBJ2-3	TGCGCCAGCGCCTTATCCGCCTACACAGATACGCAGTATTTT	CASALSAYTDTQYF
TRBV30	.	.	TRBJ1-1	TGTGCCCAGACCAAAGACGACACCCCGAACACTGAAGCTTTCTTT	CAQTKDDTPNTEAFF
TRBV5-1	.	.	TRBJ1-4	TGCGCCAGCCGGGGAGGGGACAATGAAAAACTGTTTTTT	CASRGGDNEKLFF
TRBV18	.	TRBD1	TRBJ1-5	TGTGCCAGCTCACCAAGACAGGGAGACAATCAGCCCCAGCATTTT	CASSPRQGDNQPQHF
TRBV18	.	TRBD1	TRBJ2-7	TGTGCCAGCTCACCACCCCAGGGGGCCCCCTGGGAGCAGTACTTC	CASSPPQGAPWEQYF
TRBV7-2	.	.	TRBJ1-5	TGTGCCAGCAGCTTAAGGGGGGGGGCGGAAAACAATCAGCCCCAGCATTTT	CASSLRGGAENNQPQHF
TRBV30	.	.	TRBJ1-2	TGTGCCTGGGGCCGGGACACCGAGGACTATGGCTACACCTTC	CAWGRDTEDYGYTF
TRBV19	once	TRBD2	TRBJ2-1	TGTGCCAGTAGTGGTCCTAGCGGGAGGGCTTCGGGTGGCAATGAGCAGTTCTTC	CASSGPSGRASGGNEQFF
TRBV19	.	.	TRBJ1-1	TGTGCCAGTTCGGACAGCCTGAACACTGAAGCTTTCTTT	CASSDSLNTEAFF
TRBV19	.	TRBD1	TRBJ1-1	TGTGCCAGTAGTATCGGGACAGTAAACACTGAAGCTTTCTTT	CASSIGTVNTEAFF
TRBV27	.	TRBD2	TRBJ2-3	TGTGCCAGCAGACTAGCGGGACACAACACAGATACGCAGTATTTT	CASRLAGHNTDTQYF
TRBV5-1	once	.	TRBJ1-2	TGCGCCAGCAGCTTGTCCCAGAACTATGGCTACACCTTC	CASSLSQNYGYTF
TRBV7-9	.	TRBD1	TRBJ1-3	TGTGCCAGCAGCCCGGGACAGGGTTTCGGAAACACCATATATTTT	CASSPGQGFGNTIYF